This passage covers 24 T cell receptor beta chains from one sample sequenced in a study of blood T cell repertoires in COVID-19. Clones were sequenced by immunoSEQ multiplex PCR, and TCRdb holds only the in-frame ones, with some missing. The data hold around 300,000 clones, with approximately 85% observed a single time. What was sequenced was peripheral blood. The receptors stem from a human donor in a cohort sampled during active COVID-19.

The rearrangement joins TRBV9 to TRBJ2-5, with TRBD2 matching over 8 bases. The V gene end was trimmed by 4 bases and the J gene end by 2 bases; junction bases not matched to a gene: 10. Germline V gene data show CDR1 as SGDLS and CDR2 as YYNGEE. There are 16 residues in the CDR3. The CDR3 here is CASSLRAGVGQETQYF. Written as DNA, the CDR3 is TGTGCCAGCAGCCTTAGAGCGGGAGTAGGACAAGAGACCCAGTACTTC.

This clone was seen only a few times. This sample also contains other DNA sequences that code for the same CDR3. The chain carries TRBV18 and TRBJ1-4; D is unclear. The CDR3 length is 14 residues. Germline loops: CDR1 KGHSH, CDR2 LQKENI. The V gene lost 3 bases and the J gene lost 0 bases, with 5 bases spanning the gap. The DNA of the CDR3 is TGTGCCAGCTCACCGAGGGCAACTAATGAAAAACTGTTTTTT. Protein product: CASSPRATNEKLFF.

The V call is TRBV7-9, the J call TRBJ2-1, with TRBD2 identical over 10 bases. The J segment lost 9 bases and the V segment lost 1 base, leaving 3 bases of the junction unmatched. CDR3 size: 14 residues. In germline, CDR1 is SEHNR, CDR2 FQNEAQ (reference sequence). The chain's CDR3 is CASSLVSGRLEQFF. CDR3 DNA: TGTGCCAGCAGCTTAGTTAGCGGGAGGCTTGAGCAGTTCTTC. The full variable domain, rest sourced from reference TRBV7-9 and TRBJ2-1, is DTGVSQNPRHKITKRGQNVTFRCDPISEHNRLYWYRQTLGQGPEFLTYFQNEAQLEKSRLLSDRFSAERPKGSFSTLEIQRTEQGDSAMYLCASSLVSGRLEQFFGPGTRLTVL.

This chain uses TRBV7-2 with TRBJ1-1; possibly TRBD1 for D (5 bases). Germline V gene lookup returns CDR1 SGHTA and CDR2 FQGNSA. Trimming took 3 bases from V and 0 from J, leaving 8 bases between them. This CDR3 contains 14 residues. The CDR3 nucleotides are TGTGCCAGCAGCTTCCTGACAGTGAACACTGAAGCTTTCTTT. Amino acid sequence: CASSFLTVNTEAFF.

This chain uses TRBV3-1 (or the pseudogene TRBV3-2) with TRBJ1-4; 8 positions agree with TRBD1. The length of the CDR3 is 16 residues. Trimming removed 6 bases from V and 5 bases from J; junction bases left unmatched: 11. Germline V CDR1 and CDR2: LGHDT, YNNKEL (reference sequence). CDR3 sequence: CASSRGFGQGNEKLFF. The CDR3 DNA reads TGTGCCAGCAGTCGGGGTTTTGGACAGGGAAATGAAAAACTGTTTTTT.

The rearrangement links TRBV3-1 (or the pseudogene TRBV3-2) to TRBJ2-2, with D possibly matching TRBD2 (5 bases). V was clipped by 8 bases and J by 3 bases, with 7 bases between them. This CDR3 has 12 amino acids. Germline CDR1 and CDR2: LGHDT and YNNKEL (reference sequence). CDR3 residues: CASGGYTGELFF. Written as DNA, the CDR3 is TGTGCCAGCGGCGGGTACACCGGGGAGCTGTTTTTT.

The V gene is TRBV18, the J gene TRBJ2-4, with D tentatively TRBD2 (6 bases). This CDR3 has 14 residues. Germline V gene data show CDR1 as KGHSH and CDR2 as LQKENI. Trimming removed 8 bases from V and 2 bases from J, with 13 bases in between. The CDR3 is CASAGRLSKNIQYF. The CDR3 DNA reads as TGTGCCAGCGCGGGGAGGTTGTCCAAAAACATTCAGTACTTC.

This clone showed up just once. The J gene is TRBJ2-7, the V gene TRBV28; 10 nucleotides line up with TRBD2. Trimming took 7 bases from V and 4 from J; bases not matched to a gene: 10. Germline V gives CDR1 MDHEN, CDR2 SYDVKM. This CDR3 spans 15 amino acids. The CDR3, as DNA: TGTGCCAGCAAAAGAGGTGCTAGCGGGAGTTACGAGCAGTACTTC. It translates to CASKRGASGSYEQYF.

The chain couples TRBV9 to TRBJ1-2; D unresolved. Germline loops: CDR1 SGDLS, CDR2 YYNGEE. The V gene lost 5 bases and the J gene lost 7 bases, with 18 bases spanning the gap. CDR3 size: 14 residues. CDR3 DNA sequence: TGTGCCAGCAGGGGAGGCCCGCTCTGGAGTGGCTACACCTTC. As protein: CASRGGPLWSGYTF.

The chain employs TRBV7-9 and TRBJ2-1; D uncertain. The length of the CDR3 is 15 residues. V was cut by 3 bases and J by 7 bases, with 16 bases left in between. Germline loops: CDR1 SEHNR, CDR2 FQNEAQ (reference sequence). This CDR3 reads CASSFPPIGVNEQFF. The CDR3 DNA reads TGTGCCAGCAGCTTTCCTCCAATCGGAGTGAATGAGCAGTTCTTC.

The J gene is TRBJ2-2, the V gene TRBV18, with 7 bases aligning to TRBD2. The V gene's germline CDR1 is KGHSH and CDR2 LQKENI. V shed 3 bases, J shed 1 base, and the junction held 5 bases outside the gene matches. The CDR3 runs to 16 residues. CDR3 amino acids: CASSPLLARNTGELFF. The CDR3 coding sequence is TGTGCCAGCTCACCCCTACTAGCGAGGAACACCGGGGAGCTGTTTTTT.

The CDR3, as DNA: TGTGCCAGCAGCCCTCCGGGACAGCGGGAAGCTTTCTTT. Translation: CASSPPGQREAFF. This chain connects TRBV12-3 or TRBV12-4 to TRBJ1-1; the match to TRBD1 covers 7 bases. The CDR3 runs to 13 residues. V was pared by 6 bases and J by 8 bases, with 9 bases of the junction left unmatched.

The CDR3: CASSLGLAGPYEQYF. In nucleotides, the CDR3 is TGTGCCAGCAGCCTCGGACTAGCGGGACCCTACGAGCAGTACTTC. This chain connects TRBV13 to TRBJ2-7; 12 bases are a match to TRBD2. Germline CDR1 and CDR2: PRHDT and FYEKMQ (reference sequence). Germline trimming cut 5 bases from V and 2 bases from J; bases unmatched to any gene: 4. This CDR3 has 15 residues.

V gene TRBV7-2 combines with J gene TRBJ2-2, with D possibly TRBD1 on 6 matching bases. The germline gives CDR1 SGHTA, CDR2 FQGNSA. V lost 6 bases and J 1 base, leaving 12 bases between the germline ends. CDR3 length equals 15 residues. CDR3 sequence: CASSSWTENTGELFF. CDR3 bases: TGTGCCAGCAGTTCCTGGACAGAGAACACCGGGGAGCTGTTTTTT.

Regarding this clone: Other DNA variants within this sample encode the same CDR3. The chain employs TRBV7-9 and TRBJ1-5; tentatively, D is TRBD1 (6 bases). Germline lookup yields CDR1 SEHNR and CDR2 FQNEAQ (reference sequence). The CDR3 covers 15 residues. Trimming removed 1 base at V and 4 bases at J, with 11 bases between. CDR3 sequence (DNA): TGTGCCAGCAGCTTAGGGCAGGGGCCAAATCAGCCCCAGCATTTT. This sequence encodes CASSLGQGPNQPQHF.

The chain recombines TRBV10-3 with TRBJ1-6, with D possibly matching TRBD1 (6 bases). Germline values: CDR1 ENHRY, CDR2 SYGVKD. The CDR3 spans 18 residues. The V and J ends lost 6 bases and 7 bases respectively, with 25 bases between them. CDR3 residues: CAIRPAIGRGLGNSPLHF. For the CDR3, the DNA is TGTGCCATCAGACCCGCGATCGGCAGGGGCCTGGGAAATTCACCCCTCCACTTT.

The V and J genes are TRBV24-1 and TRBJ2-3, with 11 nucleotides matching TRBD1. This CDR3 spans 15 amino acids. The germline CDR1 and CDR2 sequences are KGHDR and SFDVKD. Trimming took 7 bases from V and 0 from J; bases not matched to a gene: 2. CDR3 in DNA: TGTGCCACCAGGGGGACAGGGGGTAGCACAGATACGCAGTATTTT. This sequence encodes CATRGTGGSTDTQYF.

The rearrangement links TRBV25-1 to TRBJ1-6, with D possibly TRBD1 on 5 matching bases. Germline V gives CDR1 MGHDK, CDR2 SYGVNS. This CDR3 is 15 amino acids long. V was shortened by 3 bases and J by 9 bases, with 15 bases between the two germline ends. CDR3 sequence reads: CASSDFQGELSPLHF. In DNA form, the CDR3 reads TGTGCCAGCAGTGATTTTCAGGGTGAACTTTCACCCCTCCACTTT.

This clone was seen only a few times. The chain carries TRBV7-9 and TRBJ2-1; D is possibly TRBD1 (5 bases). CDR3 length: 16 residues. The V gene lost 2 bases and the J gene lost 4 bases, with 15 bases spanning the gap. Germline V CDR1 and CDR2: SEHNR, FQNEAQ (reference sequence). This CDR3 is CASSLFSQGAYNEQFF. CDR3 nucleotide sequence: TGTGCCAGCAGCTTATTTTCCCAGGGCGCTTACAATGAGCAGTTCTTC.

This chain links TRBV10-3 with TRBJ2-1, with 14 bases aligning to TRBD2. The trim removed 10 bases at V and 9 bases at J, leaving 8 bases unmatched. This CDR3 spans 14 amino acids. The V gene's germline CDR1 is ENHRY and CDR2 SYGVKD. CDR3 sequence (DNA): TGTGCCACCGCCGGGACTAGCGGGAGTAGTGAGCAGTTCTTC. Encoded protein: CATAGTSGSSEQFF.

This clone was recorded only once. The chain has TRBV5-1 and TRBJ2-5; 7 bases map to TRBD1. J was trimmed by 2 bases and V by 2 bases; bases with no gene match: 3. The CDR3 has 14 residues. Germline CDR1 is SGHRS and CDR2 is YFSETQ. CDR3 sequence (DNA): TGCGCCAGCAGCTTTGCAGGGGGACAAGAGACCCAGTACTTC. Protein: CASSFAGGQETQYF.

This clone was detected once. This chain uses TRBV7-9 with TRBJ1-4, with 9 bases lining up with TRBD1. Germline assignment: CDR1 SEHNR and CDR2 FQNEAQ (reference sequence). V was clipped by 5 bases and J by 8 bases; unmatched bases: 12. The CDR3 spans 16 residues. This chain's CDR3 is CASSATHRGREEKLFF. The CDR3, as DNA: TGTGCCAGCAGCGCTACCCACAGGGGGCGGGAGGAAAAACTGTTTTTT.

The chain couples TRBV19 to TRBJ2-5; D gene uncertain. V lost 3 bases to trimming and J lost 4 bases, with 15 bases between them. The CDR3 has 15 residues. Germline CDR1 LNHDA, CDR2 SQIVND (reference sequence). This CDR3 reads CASSIFGPQTETQYF. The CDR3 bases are TGTGCCAGTAGTATTTTTGGGCCGCAGACAGAGACCCAGTACTTC.

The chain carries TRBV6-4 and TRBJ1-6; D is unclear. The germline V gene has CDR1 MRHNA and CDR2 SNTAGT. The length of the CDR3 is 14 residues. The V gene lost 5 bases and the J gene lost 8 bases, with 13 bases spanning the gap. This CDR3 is CASSTSPGDSPLHF. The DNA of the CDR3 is TGTGCCAGCAGTACTTCCCCCGGAGATTCACCCCTCCACTTT.